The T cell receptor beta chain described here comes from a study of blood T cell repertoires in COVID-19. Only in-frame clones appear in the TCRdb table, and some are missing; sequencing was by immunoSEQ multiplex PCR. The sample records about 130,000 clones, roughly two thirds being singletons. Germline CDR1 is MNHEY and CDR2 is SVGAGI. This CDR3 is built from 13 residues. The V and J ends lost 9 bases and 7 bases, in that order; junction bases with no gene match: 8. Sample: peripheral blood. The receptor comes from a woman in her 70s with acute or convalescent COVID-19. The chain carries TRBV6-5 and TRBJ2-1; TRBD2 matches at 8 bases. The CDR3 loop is CASSLAGRNEQFF. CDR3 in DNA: TGTGCCAGTTCGTTAGCGGGACGGAATGAGCAGTTCTTC.